Shown below are 21 T cell receptor beta chains from a single sample sequenced in a study of radiation and T cells in renal cell carcinoma. Time point in this sample: blood 4 weeks post-SBRT, at nephrectomy. As for treatment: 15 Gy SBRT to primary tumor, nephrectomy 4 weeks later. Libraries were prepared by immunoSEQ multiplex PCR; TCRdb keeps only in-frame clonotypes and omits some of them. The sample yields tens of thousands of clones, just under 85% seen once. The sample was blood, taken from a patient whose treatment included radiotherapy and nephrectomy. The receptors shown here come from a man in his fifties or sixties with renal cell carcinoma.

The rearrangement links TRBV15 to TRBJ2-3; unclear D gene. The CDR3 runs 15 residues. V was shortened by 0 bases and J by 0 bases, with 7 bases between the two germline ends. The germline V gene has CDR1 LNHNV and CDR2 YYDKDF (reference sequence). This CDR3 is CATSRDLQSTDTQYF. As DNA, the CDR3 is TGTGCCACCAGCAGAGATCTACAGAGCACAGATACGCAGTATTTT.

The chain uses TRBV7-9 and TRBJ2-5, with 11 bases aligning to TRBD2. V was clipped by 1 base and J by 0 bases; unmatched bases: 7. Germline CDR1 and CDR2: SEHNR and FQNEAQ (reference sequence). This CDR3 is 18 amino acids long. The CDR3 DNA sequence: TGTGCCAGCAGCTTAGGGATAGCGGGGGGGTTTTACCAAGAGACCCAGTACTTC. It translates to CASSLGIAGGFYQETQYF.

The chain links TRBV14 to TRBJ1-4; 8 bases match TRBD1. The germline V gene has CDR1 SGHDN and CDR2 FVKESK. This CDR3 spans 15 amino acids. Germline trimming cut 0 bases from V and 8 bases from J; bases unmatched to any gene: 5. This chain's CDR3 is CASSQDRQGREKLFF. DNA of the CDR3: TGTGCCAGCAGCCAAGATAGACAGGGGCGGGAAAAACTGTTTTTT.

This chain connects TRBV7-2 to TRBJ2-2; D is ambiguous. This CDR3 comprises 13 residues. V gave up 5 bases and J gave up 4 bases, with 8 bases separating them. CDR1 and CDR2 from the germline V gene are SGHTA and FQGNSA. The CDR3 protein is CASSRWATGELFF. As DNA, the CDR3 is TGTGCCAGCAGCCGATGGGCCACCGGGGAGCTGTTTTTT.

The rearrangement links TRBV30 to TRBJ2-5, with 7 nucleotides matching TRBD1. Losses at the gene ends were 5 bases for V and 4 bases for J; bases not matched to a gene: 7. The CDR3 covers 13 residues. In germline, CDR1 is GTSNPN, CDR2 SVGIG (reference sequence). The chain's CDR3 is CAWDRAAAETQYF. In DNA, the CDR3 is TGTGCCTGGGACAGGGCTGCGGCAGAGACCCAGTACTTC.

The chain links TRBV2 to TRBJ2-5; 7 bases fit TRBD2. The CDR3 is 15 amino acids. With 6 bases clipped from V and 2 bases from J, the junction kept 9 bases outside the gene matches. Germline V lookup: CDR1 SNHLY, CDR2 FYNNEI. The CDR3 loop reads CASRLGGSTQETQYF. CDR3 bases: TGTGCCAGCAGGCTGGGGGGGTCAACTCAAGAGACCCAGTACTTC.

The chain combines TRBV6-5 with TRBJ2-3; TRBD2 matches at 10 bases. The junction had 5 bases not matched to a gene; V was cut back by 5 bases and J by 3 bases. Per germline, CDR1 MNHEY and CDR2 SVGAGI. This CDR3 is built from 15 residues. The CDR3 loop reads CASSALAGATDTQYF. The CDR3 DNA reads TGTGCCAGCAGTGCCCTAGCGGGAGCAACAGATACGCAGTATTTT.

The chain employs TRBV11-2 and TRBJ2-7; D gene unclear. The CDR3 extends over 14 amino acids. CDR1 is SGHAT and CDR2 is FQNNGV in the germline V gene. V was cut by 5 bases and J by 2 bases, with 13 bases left in between. CDR3 bases: TGTGCCAGCAGCCCACGGGCAGAGCCCTACGAGCAGTACTTC. Translating gives CASSPRAEPYEQYF.

The rearrangement links TRBV11-2 to TRBJ1-1; 7 positions match TRBD1. Germline V CDR1 and CDR2: SGHAT, FQNNGV. CDR3 length: 17 residues. With V trimmed by 5 bases and J by 0 bases, 12 bases remained unmatched. The CDR3 nucleotides are TGTGCCAGCAGCCGACACGGGACAGCCGTCATGAACACTGAAGCTTTCTTT. It yields the protein CASSRHGTAVMNTEAFF.

This clone was seen more than once but under ten times. A junction end diverges from the germline sequence, so it may reflect a read error. The CDR3: CASSYQGGGEVF. CDR3 bases: TGTGCCAGCAGTTACCAGGGAGGGGGAGAAGTTTTT. The chain combines TRBV6-5 with TRBJ1-1; D may be TRBD1 (6 bases). The V gene's germline CDR1 is MNHEY and CDR2 SVGAGI. The length of the CDR3 is 12 residues.

The chain couples TRBV6-5 to TRBJ2-7; tentatively, D is TRBD1 (7 bases). The CDR3 covers 15 residues. Germline-derived CDR1 and CDR2 are MNHEY and SVGAGI. Trimming removed 2 bases from V and 7 bases from J, with 18 bases in between. Here the CDR3 DNA reads TGTGCCAGCAGTTACGCGGGACAGAACGGCGGGGAGCAGTACTTC. Translated: CASSYAGQNGGEQYF.

In DNA form, the CDR3 reads TGTGCCAGCAGTCGACAGGGGGCTGCAGATACGCAGTATTTT. Translating gives CASSRQGAADTQYF. The gene calls are TRBV28 and TRBJ2-3; TRBD1 aligns across 10 bases. J was trimmed by 4 bases and V by 5 bases; bases with no gene match: 3. The CDR3 sequence is 14 residues long. The germline V gene encodes CDR1 MDHEN and CDR2 SYDVKM.

This clone has a single count. This chain connects TRBV6-5 to TRBJ1-1; D call uncertain. Looked up from germline, CDR1 is MNHEY and CDR2 is SVGAGI. The CDR3 has 11 residues. V lost 7 bases to trimming and J lost 5 bases, with 8 bases between them. The CDR3 loop reads CASIIGTEAFF. The CDR3 region has the DNA TGTGCCAGCATAATCGGAACTGAAGCTTTCTTT.

The chain has TRBV2 and TRBJ1-2; a possible D gene is TRBD1 (5 bases). Germline lookup yields CDR1 SNHLY and CDR2 FYNNEI. The germline V and J ends were trimmed by 6 bases and 9 bases, with 26 bases remaining between them. CDR3 length: 16 amino acids. The CDR3 region has the DNA TGTGCCAGCAGCCAAACAGTGGCCGCCCCCTCAGGGAGCTACACCTTC. Its protein product is CASSQTVAAPSGSYTF.

The genes are TRBV6-6 and TRBJ1-5; D may be TRBD1 (6 bases). Looked up from germline, CDR1 is MNHNY and CDR2 is SVGAGI (reference sequence). V was shortened by 2 bases and J by 5 bases, with 10 bases between the two germline ends. The CDR3 sequence is 14 residues long. The CDR3 nucleotides read TGTGCCAGCAGTTACCCGAGACAGGATCAGCCCCAGCATTTT. Amino acid sequence: CASSYPRQDQPQHF.

This clone was recorded once. CDR3 nucleotide sequence: TGCGCCAGCAGCTTGGTGGCCCTATGGAGCTCTGGGGCCAACGTCCTGACTTTC. Residues: CASSLVALWSSGANVLTF. The rearrangement joins TRBV5-1 to TRBJ2-6; no reliable D call. The CDR3 loop spans 18 amino acids. Trimming left V 0 bases short and J 0 bases short, with 13 bases between. CDR1 and CDR2 (germline): SGHRS, YFSETQ.

The chain employs TRBV5-4 and TRBJ1-6, with D possibly TRBD1 on 5 matching bases. This CDR3 has 12 amino acids. The germline V gene has CDR1 SGHNT and CDR2 YYREEE (reference sequence). The germline V and J ends were trimmed by 7 bases and 8 bases, with 10 bases remaining between them. DNA for the CDR3: TGTGCCAGCTCCAGGGAGGATTCACCCCTCCACTTT. As protein: CASSREDSPLHF. Looking up the rest from reference TRBV5-4 and TRBJ1-6 gives the full variable domain: ETGVTQSPTHLIKTRGQQVTLRCSSQSGHNTVSWYQQALGQGPQFIFQYYREEENGRGNFPPRFSGLQFPNYSSELNVNALELDDSALYLCASSREDSPLHFGNGTRLTVT.

The chain couples TRBV5-1 to TRBJ2-7; a weak D match, TRBD1 (6 bases). The CDR3 spans 18 residues. Trimming cost V 2 bases and J 0 bases, with 21 bases left between them. The germline V gene has CDR1 SGHRS and CDR2 YFSETQ. The DNA of the CDR3 is TGCGCCAGCAGCTTTCGAGAGTCAACCGGGACAAACTCCTACGAGCAGTACTTC. Protein product: CASSFRESTGTNSYEQYF.

V and J are TRBV5-8 and TRBJ2-5, with 9 positions matching TRBD1. The germline V gene has CDR1 SGHTS and CDR2 YDEGEE. V shed 4 bases, J shed 2 bases, and the junction held 6 bases outside the gene matches. This CDR3 is 15 amino acids long. CDR3 nucleotides: TGTGCCAGCAGCCACCATGGACAGGGGCAAGAGACCCAGTACTTC. Protein product: CASSHHGQGQETQYF. Using reference TRBV5-8 and TRBJ2-5 for the parts outside the CDR3, the full variable domain is EAGVTQSPTHLIKTRGQQATLRCSPISGHTSVYWYQQALGLGLQFLLWYDEGEERNRGNFPPRFSGRQFPNYSSELNVNALELEDSALYLCASSHHGQGQETQYFGPGTRLLVL.

This clone was seen a few times. The V gene is TRBV27, the J gene TRBJ1-2; the D is unclear. This CDR3 region has 14 residues. Deletions cut 8 bases from V and 3 bases from J, with 16 bases between. Germline-derived CDR1 and CDR2 are MNHEY and SMNVEV (reference sequence). The CDR3 DNA sequence: TGTGCCAGCTATGGGTGGCGGTGGGACTATGGCTACACCTTC. Its protein is CASYGWRWDYGYTF.

V gene TRBV27 combines with J gene TRBJ2-7, with D perhaps being TRBD1 or TRBD2 (5 bases each). Looked up from germline, CDR1 is MNHEY and CDR2 is SMNVEV (reference sequence). V was clipped by 5 bases and J by 2 bases, with 10 bases between them. This CDR3 spans 13 amino acids. CDR3 sequence reads: CASSPTGPYEQYF. The CDR3 nucleotides read TGTGCCAGCAGTCCAACGGGGCCCTACGAGCAGTACTTC.